Each of the 26 T cell receptor beta chains below was sequenced from the same sample in a study of blood T cell repertoires in COVID-19. Profiling relied on immunoSEQ multiplex PCR, and the TCRdb table lists in-frame clones only, not all of them. There are tens of thousands of clones in the sample; roughly 80% occur only once, and approximately 30% lies in the top ten. Sequenced sample: peripheral blood. These receptors originate from a man aged 70-80 years with acute or convalescent COVID-19.

This chain uses TRBV25-1 with TRBJ1-3, with D tentatively TRBD1 (6 bases). V dropped 3 bases and J dropped 8 bases, with 23 bases sitting between them. The CDR3 is made up of 17 amino acids. Germline V gives CDR1 MGHDK, CDR2 SYGVNS. The CDR3 DNA is TGTGCCAGCAGTGAGAACCACCCGGGACAATTATTGTACACCATATATTTT. It yields the protein CASSENHPGQLLYTIYF.

This clone was counted only a few times. V is TRBV4-2 and J is TRBJ1-5, with D unresolved. Trimming removed 0 bases from V and 5 bases from J, with 11 bases in between. Per germline, CDR1 LGHNA and CDR2 YNFKEQ. This CDR3 spans 15 amino acids. Here the CDR3 reads CASSQDQERDQPQHF. The CDR3 DNA reads as TGTGCCAGCAGCCAAGATCAGGAGAGGGATCAGCCCCAGCATTTT.

This clone was found a few times. The V and J genes are TRBV10-2 and TRBJ2-2, with 11 positions matching TRBD2. The CDR3 has 16 residues. The junction had 13 bases not matched to a gene; V was cut back by 8 bases and J by 8 bases. Germline-derived CDR1 and CDR2 are WSHSY and SAAADI. In DNA form, the CDR3 reads TGCGCCAGCTCTAGCGGGAGGAAAGGCAAAGCTGGGGAGCTGTTTTTT. Translating gives CASSSGRKGKAGELFF.

The genes are TRBV10-3 and TRBJ2-7; 14 nucleotides align to TRBD2. This CDR3 contains 17 residues. The junction had 6 bases not matched to a gene; V was cut back by 5 bases and J by 0 bases. Germline V gene sequence: CDR1 ENHRY, CDR2 SYGVKD. The CDR3 DNA follows: TGTGCCATCAGTACCGGGACTAGCGGGGGCAGCTCCTACGAGCAGTACTTC. Translation gives CAISTGTSGGSSYEQYF.

The chain is built from TRBV19 and TRBJ1-1; perhaps TRBD1 as D (5 bases). CDR3 length equals 13 residues. V lost 6 bases to trimming and J lost 4 bases, with 12 bases between them. Germline CDR1 LNHDA, CDR2 SQIVND (reference sequence). Here the CDR3 DNA reads TGTGCCAGTAGCAGCTTAAGGGGCACTGAAGCTTTCTTT. Translating it yields CASSSLRGTEAFF. Supplemented by reference TRBV19 and TRBJ1-1, the full variable domain reads DGGITQSPKYLFRKEGQNVTLSCEQNLNHDAMYWYRQDPGQGLRLIYYSQIVNDFQKGDIAEGYSVSREKKESFPLTVTSAQKNPTAFYLCASSSLRGTEAFFGQGTRLTVV.

The chain joins TRBV4-1 to TRBJ2-1; a possible D gene is TRBD2 (6 bases). From germline, CDR1 is MGHRA and CDR2 YSYEKL. V was trimmed by 1 base and J by 4 bases, leaving 14 bases between them. CDR3 length: 16 amino acids. The CDR3 here is CASSQAGRTEYNEQFF. The CDR3 DNA reads TGCGCCAGCAGCCAAGCAGGGAGGACTGAATACAATGAGCAGTTCTTC.

The rearrangement uses TRBV3-1 (or the pseudogene TRBV3-2) and TRBJ1-1, with unresolved D. Per the germline V gene, CDR1 is LGHDT and CDR2 is YNNKEL (reference sequence). This CDR3 comprises 12 residues. Between the trimmed V and J ends, which lost 4 bases and 7 bases, there was a span of 10 bases. The DNA for the CDR3 is TGTGCCAGCAGCCCACTCGGGTTTGAAGCTTTCTTT. It specifies CASSPLGFEAFF.

The chain recombines TRBV5-1 with TRBJ2-7, with 11 positions matching TRBD2. The CDR3 length is 16 residues. The V and J ends lost 2 bases and 0 bases, in that order; junction bases with no gene match: 4. Germline assignment: CDR1 SGHRS and CDR2 YFSETQ. In DNA, the CDR3 is TGCGCCAGCAGCTTCACCGGGACTAGCGGCTCCTACGAGCAGTACTTC. Its translation: CASSFTGTSGSYEQYF.

This clone was detected once. The genes are TRBV20-1 and TRBJ2-7, with D perhaps matching TRBD2 (7 bases). This CDR3 contains 16 residues. CDR1 is DFQATT, CDR2 SNEGSKA, per germline (reference sequence). V lost 3 bases and J lost 2, with 20 bases in between. The CDR3 DNA reads as TGCAGTGCTAGTTATCGGGGGGCGGGAGTGGCCTACGAGCAGTACTTC. Translated, it gives CSASYRGAGVAYEQYF.

The rearrangement joins TRBV6-5 to TRBJ1-2; D unresolved. The CDR3 loop spans 11 amino acids. Per the germline V gene, CDR1 is MNHEY and CDR2 is SVGAGI. V shed 2 bases and J shed 8 bases, with 6 bases lying between them. The CDR3 loop reads CASSYDRGYTF. CDR3 DNA: TGTGCCAGCAGTTACGATAGAGGCTACACCTTC.

The chain recombines TRBV5-4 with TRBJ2-2; 7 positions agree with TRBD2. V trimming: 0 bases; J trimming: 3 bases; junction bases outside the gene matches: 2. This CDR3 spans 15 amino acids. The germline gives CDR1 SGHNT, CDR2 YYREEE (reference sequence). The CDR3, as DNA: TGTGCCAGCAGCTTGGCTAGCGGCGACACCGGGGAGCTGTTTTTT. Protein: CASSLASGDTGELFF.

The rearrangement joins TRBV7-6 to TRBJ2-3; TRBD1 might be the D (6 bases). V was shortened by 3 bases and J by 5 bases, with 15 bases between the two germline ends. The V gene's germline CDR1 is SGHVS and CDR2 FNYEAQ. The CDR3 contains 15 residues. CDR3 in DNA: TGTGCCAGCAGCTTTGGGGGCACGCTCGGAGATACGCAGTATTTT. Translation gives CASSFGGTLGDTQYF.

The chain is built from TRBV20-1 and TRBJ2-3, with 9 bases identical to TRBD2. Germline lookup yields CDR1 DFQATT and CDR2 SNEGSKA (reference sequence). This CDR3 region has 16 residues. Trimming at V came to 3 bases and at J to 1 base, leaving 8 bases not matched to a gene. The CDR3 nucleotides are TGCAGTGCTAGTCAAATAGCGGGAGAGGGCACAGATACGCAGTATTTT. This encodes CSASQIAGEGTDTQYF.

The rearrangement links TRBV12-5 to TRBJ1-2; D is possibly TRBD1 (6 bases). The CDR3 consists of 14 residues. With 9 bases removed from V and 6 bases from J, the gap between germline ends came to 20 bases. The germline V gene encodes CDR1 LGHNT and CDR2 FRNRAP. Here the CDR3 DNA reads TGTGCTAGCGTTGGGGCCGGGACATCTCATGGCTACACCTTC. Its protein product is CASVGAGTSHGYTF.

The genes are TRBV10-3 and TRBJ1-6; a weak D match, TRBD1 (6 bases). Germline CDR1 is ENHRY and CDR2 is SYGVKD. The V gene lost 10 bases and the J gene lost 10 bases, with 20 bases spanning the gap. CDR3 length: 14 residues. CDR3 amino acids: CASLSLDRGSPLHF. The CDR3 DNA follows: TGTGCCAGCCTTTCCCTGGACAGAGGGTCACCCCTCCACTTT.

The chain employs TRBV27 and TRBJ1-5; 11 positions match TRBD1. The trim removed 9 bases at V and 5 bases at J, leaving 12 bases unmatched. Germline V gene data show CDR1 as MNHEY and CDR2 as SMNVEV (reference sequence). The length of the CDR3 is 16 residues. The CDR3 DNA reads as TGTGCCAGTAGCCCGATGGACAGGGGGCTTGATCAGCCCCAGCATTTT. Translation: CASSPMDRGLDQPQHF.

In nucleotides, the CDR3 is TGTGCCAGCAGCCTCCCCGCAGACGCACAGGTTGGGGCCCAGTACTTC. Translated: CASSLPADAQVGAQYF. V is TRBV7-2 and J is TRBJ2-5, with D tentatively TRBD1 (5 bases). The CDR3 contains 16 residues. Per germline, CDR1 SGHTA and CDR2 FQGNSA. Trimming stripped 5 bases from V and 9 bases from J, with 25 bases between. The full variable domain, with the rest looked up from reference TRBV7-2 and TRBJ2-5, is GAGVSQSPSNKVTEKGKDVELRCDPISGHTALYWYRQSLGQGLEFLIYFQGNSAPDKSGLPSDRFSAERTGGSVSTLTIQRTQQEDSAVYLCASSLPADAQVGAQYFGPGTRLLVL.

This chain uses TRBV5-6 with TRBJ1-2, with D unresolved. V was shortened by 7 bases and J by 1 base, with 11 bases between the two germline ends. The length of the CDR3 is 13 residues. Germline V gene lookup returns CDR1 SGHDT and CDR2 YYEEEE. CDR3 residues: CASALLHNYGYTF. CDR3 in DNA: TGTGCCAGCGCCTTACTACATAACTATGGCTACACCTTC. The full variable domain, in which reference TRBV5-6 and TRBJ1-2 provide the parts outside the CDR3, is DAGVTQSPTHLIKTRGQQVTLRCSPKSGHDTVSWYQQALGQGPQFIFQYYEEEERQRGNFPDRFSGHQFPNYSSELNVNALLLGDSALYLCASALLHNYGYTFGSGTRLTVV.

The chain couples TRBV11-3 to TRBJ2-7; the match to TRBD1 covers 8 bases. Germline CDR1 SGHNT, CDR2 YENEEA. The J segment lost 2 bases and the V segment lost 1 base, leaving 4 bases of the junction unmatched. The CDR3 is 15 residues long. Here the CDR3 reads CASSLAGQGPYEQYF. CDR3 coding DNA: TGTGCCAGCAGCTTAGCTGGACAGGGCCCCTACGAGCAGTACTTC. The entire variable domain, with the rest obtained from reference TRBV11-3 and TRBJ2-7, is as follows: EAGVVQSPRYKIIEKKQPVAFWCNPISGHNTLYWYLQNLGQGPELLIRYENEEAVDDSQLPKDRFSAERLKGVDSTLKIQPAELGDSAVYLCASSLAGQGPYEQYFGPGTRLTVT.

The gene calls are TRBV19 and TRBJ2-1, with 7 positions matching TRBD2. This CDR3 region has 16 residues. Trimming took 3 bases from V and 0 from J; bases not matched to a gene: 5. Germline V gene lookup returns CDR1 LNHDA and CDR2 SQIVND (reference sequence). The CDR3 coding sequence is TGTGCCAGTAGTATTGGCGGGAGTCTCTCCTACAATGAGCAGTTCTTC. Translating gives CASSIGGSLSYNEQFF.

The genes are TRBV6-6 and TRBJ1-2; 9 bases are a match to TRBD1. The ends lost 6 bases at V and 2 bases at J; junction bases unmatched: 1. CDR1 is MNHNY, CDR2 SVGAGI, per germline (reference sequence). The CDR3 runs 13 residues. CDR3 sequence (DNA): TGTGCCAGCAGCGACAGGGGGAACTATGGCTACACCTTC. Encoded protein: CASSDRGNYGYTF.

This chain joins TRBV18 and TRBJ2-1, with 10 positions matching TRBD2. V lost 6 bases to trimming and J lost 1 base; unmatched junction nucleotides: 6. This CDR3 has 16 amino acids. CDR1 and CDR2 (germline): KGHSH, LQKENI. The CDR3: CASSSQLAGSYNEQFF. Written as DNA, the CDR3 is TGTGCCAGCTCGTCGCAACTAGCGGGATCCTACAATGAGCAGTTCTTC.

The V and J genes are TRBV5-4 and TRBJ1-1; 8 bases agree with TRBD1. The germline gives CDR1 SGHNT, CDR2 YYREEE (reference sequence). This CDR3 region has 16 residues. With V trimmed by 5 bases and J by 1 base, 10 bases remained unmatched. The CDR3 DNA reads TGTGCCAGCAGTTCAGGGGGCGCAGACAAGAACACTGAAGCTTTCTTT. This gives the protein CASSSGGADKNTEAFF.

The chain has TRBV19 and TRBJ1-1; 7 nucleotides match TRBD1. The CDR3 runs 16 residues. Trimming cost V 1 base and J 1 base; bases outside gene matches: 6. Germline loops: CDR1 LNHDA, CDR2 SQIVND (reference sequence). The CDR3 reads CASSIGDSAGNTEAFF. The CDR3 bases are TGTGCCAGTAGTATAGGGGACAGCGCGGGGAACACTGAAGCTTTCTTT. Variable domain in full (rest from reference TRBV19 and TRBJ1-1): DGGITQSPKYLFRKEGQNVTLSCEQNLNHDAMYWYRQDPGQGLRLIYYSQIVNDFQKGDIAEGYSVSREKKESFPLTVTSAQKNPTAFYLCASSIGDSAGNTEAFFGQGTRLTVV.

The chain recombines TRBV5-4 with TRBJ2-1; 10 bases align to TRBD2. V was pared by 5 bases and J by 5 bases, with 10 bases of the junction left unmatched. Germline V CDR1 and CDR2: SGHNT, YYREEE (reference sequence). The CDR3 spans 16 residues. The CDR3 nucleotides read TGTGCCAGCAGTCGCGGCTTCGGGACTAGCGACAATGAGCAGTTCTTC. The encoded protein is CASSRGFGTSDNEQFF. The complete variable domain, with remaining parts taken from reference TRBV5-4 and TRBJ2-1, reads ETGVTQSPTHLIKTRGQQVTLRCSSQSGHNTVSWYQQALGQGPQFIFQYYREEENGRGNFPPRFSGLQFPNYSSELNVNALELDDSALYLCASSRGFGTSDNEQFFGPGTRLTVL.

In its sample, this clone was seen once. This chain uses TRBV27 with TRBJ2-7, with 10 nucleotides matching TRBD1. The CDR3 has 17 residues. Unmatched junction bases numbered 16, after V lost 5 bases and J lost 6 bases. Germline CDR1 reads MNHEY; CDR2 reads SMNVEV (reference sequence). The CDR3 DNA reads TGTGCCAGCAGTAAATCCCCGGACAGGGGGGGAGTTGGCGAGCAGTACTTC. Protein product: CASSKSPDRGGVGEQYF.